These 24 T cell receptor beta chains originate from one sample sequenced in a study of cytomegalovirus exposure and HLA in healthy donors. The PCR had 60 Vbeta and 13 Jbeta primers. Sequencing used immunoSEQ multiplex PCR; TCRdb keeps in-frame clones, though not all of them. The sample shows 150,000 to 200,000 clones, just over 75% of them seen only once. The sequenced material came from PBMCs. The source of these receptors is a woman aged 25-40 years in good health and CMV-seropositive.

This clone has a single count. CDR3 sequence: CASSLGDTRYEQYF. As DNA, the CDR3 is TGCGCCAGCAGCTTGGGGGACACCCGCTACGAGCAGTACTTC. The genes are TRBV5-1 and TRBJ2-7; D is perhaps TRBD1 (6 bases). This CDR3 comprises 14 residues. V lost 0 bases and J 3 bases, leaving 10 bases between the germline ends. Germline CDR1 and CDR2: SGHRS and YFSETQ.

This chain joins TRBV28 and TRBJ1-1; D gene unclear. Germline V gives CDR1 MDHEN, CDR2 SYDVKM. The CDR3 loop spans 16 amino acids. With 5 bases removed from V and 0 bases from J, the gap between germline ends came to 16 bases. The CDR3 region is CASSPLGIDLNTEAFF. CDR3 sequence (DNA): TGTGCCAGCAGTCCCCTAGGAATAGACTTGAACACTGAAGCTTTCTTT.

This chain connects TRBV5-1 to TRBJ2-7; weak D call: TRBD1 (6 bases). CDR3 length: 13 residues. Trimming stripped 0 bases from V and 5 bases from J, with 9 bases between. Germline CDR1 SGHRS, CDR2 YFSETQ. The CDR3 sequence is CASSLGQDHEQYF. The CDR3, as DNA: TGCGCCAGCAGCTTGGGACAGGACCACGAGCAGTACTTC.

The gene calls are TRBV7-2 and TRBJ1-1, with 7 bases identical to TRBD1. CDR1 and CDR2 from the germline V gene are SGHTA and FQGNSA. The CDR3 runs to 14 residues. The V segment lost 5 bases and the J segment 3 bases; nucleotides outside the gene matches: 6. CDR3 loop: CASSQYRGDTEAFF. In DNA, the CDR3 is TGTGCCAGCAGCCAATACAGGGGTGACACTGAAGCTTTCTTT.

Here the CDR3 DNA reads TGCGCCAGCAGCCTATATCGCGGGGGCACTGAAGCTTTCTTT. As protein: CASSLYRGGTEAFF. The chain links TRBV4-3 to TRBJ1-1; D is perhaps TRBD1 (5 bases). CDR1 and CDR2 (germline): LGHNA, YSLEER. Trimming stripped 4 bases from V and 4 bases from J, with 13 bases between. This CDR3 comprises 14 residues.

This sequence joins TRBV28 and TRBJ2-7; no definite D call. Per germline, CDR1 MDHEN and CDR2 SYDVKM. This CDR3 is built from 16 residues. Trimming removed 2 bases from V and 0 bases from J, with 14 bases in between. CDR3 in DNA: TGTGCCAGCAGTTTAATTGGTGCGGCGAGCTCCTACGAGCAGTACTTC. This sequence encodes CASSLIGAASSYEQYF.

This clone appeared once. The chain links TRBV5-1 to TRBJ2-2; 9 nucleotides agree with TRBD2. The CDR3 covers 17 residues. V shed 0 bases, J shed 7 bases, and the junction held 10 bases outside the gene matches. Germline lookup yields CDR1 SGHRS and CDR2 YFSETQ. The CDR3 nucleotides are TGCGCCAGCAGCTTGGGGCCTAGCGGGAAAGGAGGCGGGGAGCTGTTTTTT. The encoded protein is CASSLGPSGKGGGELFF.

The chain joins TRBV7-9 to TRBJ2-7; TRBD1 might be the D (6 bases). V was cut by 1 base and J by 3 bases, with 10 bases left in between. Germline-derived CDR1 and CDR2 are SEHNR and FQNEAQ (reference sequence). The CDR3 runs to 14 residues. CDR3 sequence: CASSLDRAGYEQYF. For the CDR3, the DNA is TGTGCCAGCAGCTTAGACAGGGCTGGCTACGAGCAGTACTTC. The full variable domain, in which reference TRBV7-9 and TRBJ2-7 provide the parts outside the CDR3, is DTGVSQNPRHKITKRGQNVTFRCDPISEHNRLYWYRQTLGQGPEFLTYFQNEAQLEKSRLLSDRFSAERPKGSFSTLEIQRTEQGDSAMYLCASSLDRAGYEQYFGPGTRLTVT.

The CDR3 region has the DNA TGTGCCAGCAGCTTGAATACAGGGGGCTCTGGAAACACCATATATTTT. It is translated as CASSLNTGGSGNTIYF. The chain couples TRBV5-4 to TRBJ1-3, with 8 positions matching TRBD1. CDR3 length: 16 residues. Germline values: CDR1 SGHNT, CDR2 YYREEE (reference sequence). Trimming at V came to 1 base and at J to 0 bases, leaving 3 bases not matched to a gene.

The gene calls are TRBV30 and TRBJ2-1; 8 nucleotides align to TRBD1. Germline V lookup: CDR1 GTSNPN, CDR2 SVGIG (reference sequence). CDR3 size: 19 residues. The V gene end was trimmed by 2 bases and the J gene end by 0 bases; junction bases not matched to a gene: 15. The CDR3, as DNA: TGTGCCTGGAGTTTCAGGGGGCTGGGGGACAAGACCTCCTACAATGAGCAGTTCTTC. It specifies CAWSFRGLGDKTSYNEQFF.

This clone appeared many times. V gene TRBV5-4 combines with J gene TRBJ2-3; D uncertain. Trimming stripped 0 bases from V and 3 bases from J, with 11 bases between. Germline CDR1 reads SGHNT; CDR2 reads YYREEE (reference sequence). The CDR3 is 15 residues long. The DNA for the CDR3 is TGTGCCAGCAGCTTGGGACGGGTAACAACAGATACGCAGTATTTT. It encodes CASSLGRVTTDTQYF.

The rearrangement uses TRBV7-5 and TRBJ1-6. TRBV7-5 is labeled a pseudogene. This CDR3 is built from 14 residues. This CDR3 is CARSPGTYNSPLHF. CDR3 sequence (DNA): TGTGCCAGAAGCCCGGGAACTTATAATTCACCCCTCCACTTT.

The chain joins TRBV7-8 to TRBJ2-3; 10 bases match TRBD1. The CDR3 runs 19 residues. Germline loops: CDR1 SGHVS, CDR2 FQNEAQ. V shed 5 bases and J 4 bases; nucleotides not matched to a gene: 18. The CDR3 loop is CASSRPPRHDRGRADTQYF. Here the CDR3 DNA reads TGTGCCAGCAGCCGTCCACCACGTCACGACAGGGGGCGAGCAGATACGCAGTATTTT.

The chain links TRBV7-6 to TRBJ1-5; no clear D. The V and J ends lost 2 bases and 4 bases respectively, with 3 bases between them. The CDR3 length is 12 residues. The germline CDR1 and CDR2 sequences are SGHVS and FNYEAQ. CDR3 loop: CASSLLNQPQHF. The CDR3 DNA reads TGTGCCAGCAGCTTACTTAATCAGCCCCAGCATTTT.

This clone showed up just a few times. This chain links TRBV25-1 with TRBJ1-2; D perhaps matches TRBD1 (5 bases). The CDR3 runs 13 residues. Germline CDR1 reads MGHDK; CDR2 reads SYGVNS. V lost 6 bases and J 2 bases, leaving 10 bases between the germline ends. The DNA for the CDR3 is TGTGCCAGCAGCTGGGGCAGGAACTATGGCTACACCTTC. It translates to CASSWGRNYGYTF.

The V gene is TRBV5-1, the J gene TRBJ2-2; 8 bases are a match to TRBD1. The CDR3 length is 14 residues. Germline CDR1 and CDR2: SGHRS and YFSETQ. J lost 7 bases, V lost 4 bases, and 6 bases had no gene match. As DNA, the CDR3 is TGCGCCAGCAGCCTCGACAGGGGAGACGGGGAGCTGTTTTTT. It encodes CASSLDRGDGELFF.

This clone was seen once. The CDR3 DNA is TGTGCCAGCAGCGGACAGGGGAGGGTAGAGACCCAGTACTTC. Translation: CASSGQGRVETQYF. This rearrangement joins TRBV21-1 to TRBJ2-5; the table assigns TRBD1, which was not confirmed against the DNA. TRBV21-1 is a listed pseudogene. The CDR3 spans 14 residues.

The chain combines TRBV6-5 with TRBJ1-1; maybe TRBD1 (5 bases). In germline, CDR1 is MNHEY, CDR2 SVGAGI. The CDR3 is 13 amino acids. The germline V and J ends were trimmed by 3 bases and 5 bases, with 10 bases remaining between them. CDR3 bases: TGTGCCAGCAGTTATAGGGGTCTGACTGAAGCTTTCTTT. The encoded protein is CASSYRGLTEAFF.

The CDR3 loop is CASSPITGDRYGYTF. The CDR3 DNA sequence: TGTGCCAGCTCTCCTATAACAGGGGACCGCTATGGCTACACCTTC. The chain joins TRBV18 to TRBJ1-2, with 7 bases lining up with TRBD1. The ends lost 6 bases at V and 4 bases at J; junction bases unmatched: 11. The CDR3 has 15 amino acids. The germline gives CDR1 KGHSH, CDR2 LQKENI.

The chain joins TRBV5-6 to TRBJ1-2; 8 nucleotides align to TRBD1. CDR3 length: 14 residues. Germline V gene lookup returns CDR1 SGHDT and CDR2 YYEEEE. V lost 0 bases and J lost 11; bases outside the gene matches: 9. The CDR3 DNA reads as TGTGCCAGCAGCTTGGCCGGACAGGGATGGATTTACACCTTC. Amino acids: CASSLAGQGWIYTF.

This clone appeared many times. The chain is built from TRBV6-5 and TRBJ2-5, with unresolved D. Germline V lookup: CDR1 MNHEY, CDR2 SVGAGI. CDR3 length: 16 residues. Trimming removed 0 bases from V and 5 bases from J, with 16 bases in between. This CDR3 reads CASSYSTYAIGETQYF. DNA of the CDR3: TGTGCCAGCAGTTACTCGACTTATGCTATCGGGGAGACCCAGTACTTC.

The CDR3 region is CASSLFSGRAREQYF. CDR3 nucleotides: TGTGCCAGCAGCTTATTTAGCGGGAGGGCCCGCGAGCAGTACTTC. This rearrangement joins TRBV11-2 to TRBJ2-7, with 11 bases that match TRBD2. The CDR3 has 15 amino acids. The V and J ends lost 2 bases and 6 bases, in that order; junction bases with no gene match: 6. The germline gives CDR1 SGHAT, CDR2 FQNNGV. Variable domain in full (rest from reference TRBV11-2 and TRBJ2-7): EAGVAQSPRYKIIEKRQSVAFWCNPISGHATLYWYQQILGQGPKLLIQFQNNGVVDDSQLPKDRFSAERLKGVDSTLKIQPAKLEDSAVYLCASSLFSGRAREQYFGPGTRLTVT.

The CDR3 coding sequence is TGTGCCTGGAGTTTCAGCGGGAGGGAGACCCAGTACTTC. This sequence encodes CAWSFSGRETQYF. This chain joins TRBV30 and TRBJ2-5; 9 nucleotides align to TRBD2. CDR3 length equals 13 residues. CDR1 is GTSNPN and CDR2 is SVGIG in the germline V gene (reference sequence). After removal of 2 bases from V and 5 bases from J, the junction contained 3 bases not matched to a gene.

The rearrangement joins TRBV7-2 to TRBJ2-7; D is perhaps TRBD2 (6 bases). The germline CDR1 and CDR2 sequences are SGHTA and FQGNSA. The CDR3 is made up of 14 amino acids. Trimming left V 5 bases short and J 3 bases short, with 14 bases between. DNA of the CDR3: TGTGCCAGCAGCCCTAGCGCAAGAAGCTACGAGCAGTACTTC. It translates to CASSPSARSYEQYF.